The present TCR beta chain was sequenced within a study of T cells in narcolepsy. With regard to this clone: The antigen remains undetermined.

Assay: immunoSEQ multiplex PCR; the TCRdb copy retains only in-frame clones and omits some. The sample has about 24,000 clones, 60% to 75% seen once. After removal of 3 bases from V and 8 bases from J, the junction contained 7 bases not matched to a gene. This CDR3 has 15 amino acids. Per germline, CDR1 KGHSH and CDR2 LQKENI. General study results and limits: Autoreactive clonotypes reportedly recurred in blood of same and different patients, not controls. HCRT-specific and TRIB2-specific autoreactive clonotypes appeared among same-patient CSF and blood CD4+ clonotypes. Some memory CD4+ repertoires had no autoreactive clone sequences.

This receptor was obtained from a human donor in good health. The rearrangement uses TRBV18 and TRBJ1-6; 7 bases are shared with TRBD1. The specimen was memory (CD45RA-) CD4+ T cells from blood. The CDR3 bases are TGTGCCAGCTCACCGGGGACAGTCGGAGATTCACCCCTCCACTTT. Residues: CASSPGTVGDSPLHF.